The T cell receptor beta chain described here comes from a study of cytomegalovirus exposure and HLA in healthy donors. Vbeta (60) and Jbeta (13) primers were used in the PCR. Produced via immunoSEQ multiplex PCR; TCRdb's table is partial and in-frame only. The table has over 150,000 clones, about 80% seen once. This CDR3 is 12 amino acids long. The V gene's germline CDR1 is GTSNPN and CDR2 SVGIG (reference sequence). V lost 0 bases and J lost 7, with 7 bases in between. This clone is a singleton in its sample. The material sequenced was PBMCs. This chain joins TRBV30 and TRBJ1-5, with unresolved D. The source of this sequence is a man aged 18 to 30 in good health and CMV-seropositive. CDR3 region: CAWSVSAQPQHF. The CDR3 DNA reads as TGTGCCTGGAGTGTGTCCGCGCAGCCCCAGCATTTT.